The text below deals with one T cell receptor (beta chain). Here immunoSEQ multiplex PCR was the method, and the copy in TCRdb shows in-frame clones only, minus some. The sample gives approximately 40,000 clones, around 83% of which show up once; 20% to 25% is in the top ten. Exclusion of a patient followed from autoimmune disease history or systemic immunosuppression. This record comes from a study of OX40 agonist ivuxolimab in advanced cancers. Study details: Patients' therapy was ivuxolimab, an antibody that acts as an agonist of OX40 (CD134). Those enrolled were 82.7% male, with a mean age of approximately 60 years and ages from 23 to 79.

This CDR3 contains 16 residues. CDR1 is MDHEN and CDR2 is SYDVKM in the germline V gene. With V trimmed by 8 bases and J by 0 bases, 9 bases remained unmatched. The chain links TRBV28 to TRBJ2-1, with TRBD2 matching over 8 bases. The receptor was derived from an adult with an advanced solid tumor such as melanoma, head and neck, liver or kidney cancer. Sequences were derived from CD4+ or CD8+ T cells sorted from blood, sampled in a trial of the OX40 agonist ivuxolimab. The CDR3, as DNA: TGTGCCAGCGGGCTAGCGGGTATGGACTCCTACAATGAGCAGTTCTTC. It translates to CASGLAGMDSYNEQFF.